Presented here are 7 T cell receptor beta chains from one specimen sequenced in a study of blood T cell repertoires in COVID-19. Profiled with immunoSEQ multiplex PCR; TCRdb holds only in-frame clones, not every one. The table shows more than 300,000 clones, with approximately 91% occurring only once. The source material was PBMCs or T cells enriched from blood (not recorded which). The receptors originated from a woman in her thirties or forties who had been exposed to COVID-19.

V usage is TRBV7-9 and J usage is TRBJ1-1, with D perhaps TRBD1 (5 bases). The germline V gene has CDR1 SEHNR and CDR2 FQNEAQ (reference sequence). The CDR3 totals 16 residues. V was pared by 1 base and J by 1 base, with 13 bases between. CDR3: CASSLDQGLANTEAFF. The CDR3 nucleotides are TGTGCCAGCAGCTTAGATCAGGGACTGGCGAACACTGAAGCTTTCTTT.

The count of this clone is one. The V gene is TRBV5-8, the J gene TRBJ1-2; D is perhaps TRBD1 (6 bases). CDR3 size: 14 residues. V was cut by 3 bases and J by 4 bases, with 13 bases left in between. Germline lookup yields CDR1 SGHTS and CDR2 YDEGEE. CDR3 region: CASSSPGTSYGYTF. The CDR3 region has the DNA TGTGCCAGCAGCTCTCCCGGGACAAGCTATGGCTACACCTTC.

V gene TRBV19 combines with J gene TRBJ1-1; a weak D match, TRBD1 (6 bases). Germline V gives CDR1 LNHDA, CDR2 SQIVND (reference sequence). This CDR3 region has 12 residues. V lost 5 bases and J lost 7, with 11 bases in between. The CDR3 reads CASSLRGGEAFF. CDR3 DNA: TGTGCCAGTAGTCTCAGGGGCGGTGAAGCTTTCTTT.

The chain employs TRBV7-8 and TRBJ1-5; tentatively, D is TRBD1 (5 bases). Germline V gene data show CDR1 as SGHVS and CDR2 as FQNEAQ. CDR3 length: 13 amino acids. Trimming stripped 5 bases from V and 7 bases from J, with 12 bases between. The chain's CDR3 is CASSPQEIQPQHF. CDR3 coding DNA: TGTGCCAGCAGCCCACAGGAGATCCAGCCCCAGCATTTT.

The CDR3 loop reads CASSPRVWQGEDEQYF. The DNA of the CDR3 is TGTGCCAGCAGCCCCCGGGTTTGGCAGGGGGAGGACGAGCAGTACTTC. The J gene is TRBJ2-7, the V gene TRBV7-8, with D perhaps matching TRBD1 (7 bases). CDR3 size: 16 residues. V lost 5 bases to trimming and J lost 5 bases, with 22 bases between them. Looked up from germline, CDR1 is SGHVS and CDR2 is FQNEAQ.

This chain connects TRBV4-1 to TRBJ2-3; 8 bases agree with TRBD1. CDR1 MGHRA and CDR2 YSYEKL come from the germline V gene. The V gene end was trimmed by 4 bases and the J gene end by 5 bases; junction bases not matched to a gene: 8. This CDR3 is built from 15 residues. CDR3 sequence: CASSRNRGVGDTQYF. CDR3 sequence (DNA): TGCGCCAGCAGCCGGAACAGGGGGGTAGGAGATACGCAGTATTTT.

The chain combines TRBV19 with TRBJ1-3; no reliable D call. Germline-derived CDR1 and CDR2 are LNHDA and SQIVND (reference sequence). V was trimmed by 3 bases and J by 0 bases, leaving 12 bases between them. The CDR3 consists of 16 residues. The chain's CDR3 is CASSITGILSGNTIYF. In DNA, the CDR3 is TGTGCCAGTAGTATTACGGGAATACTCTCTGGAAACACCATATATTTT.